Detailed here is one TCR beta chain. The sample holds other DNA sequences that translate to the same CDR3. The record originates from a study of blood T cell repertoires in COVID-19. As for the study in general: Acute and convalescent COVID-19 specimens originated in the United States, Italy and Spain. T cells, B-cell-depleted T cells, or PBMCs provided the cDNA or gDNA that served as material.

Trimming took 1 base from V and 2 from J, leaving 14 bases between them. Germline assignment: CDR1 SGHTA and CDR2 FQGNSA. The CDR3 has 16 residues. Authors' analysis steps: Cell counts per sample came from amplifying reference gene primers. Assay used: immunoSEQ multiplex PCR; TCRdb lists only in-frame clones, some missing. V and J calls and clone size are copied from that table; D and trimming were computed from the DNA. The repertoire holds around 93,000 clones, around 87% seen once, with 15% to 17% in the top ten. This clonotype was obtained from a human donor in a cohort sampled during active COVID-19. Sequenced sample: peripheral blood. The chain recombines TRBV7-2 with TRBJ1-1, with D unresolved. The CDR3 nucleotides are TGTGCCAGCAGCTTAGAGGCCGGCGGGTTCAACACTGAAGCTTTCTTT. Translating it yields CASSLEAGGFNTEAFF.